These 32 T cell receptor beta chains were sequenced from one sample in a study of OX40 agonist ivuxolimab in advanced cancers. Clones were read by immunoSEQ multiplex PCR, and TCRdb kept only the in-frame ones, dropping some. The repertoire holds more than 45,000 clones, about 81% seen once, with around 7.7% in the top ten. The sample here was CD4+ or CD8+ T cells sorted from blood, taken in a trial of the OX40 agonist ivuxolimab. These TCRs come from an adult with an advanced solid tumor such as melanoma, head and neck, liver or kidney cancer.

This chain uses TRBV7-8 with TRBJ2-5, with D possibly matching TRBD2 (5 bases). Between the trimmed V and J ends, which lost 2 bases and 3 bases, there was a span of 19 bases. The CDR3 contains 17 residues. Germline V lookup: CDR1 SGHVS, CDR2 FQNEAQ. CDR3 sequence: CASSLMMGALGEETQYF. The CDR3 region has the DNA TGTGCCAGCAGCTTAATGATGGGAGCGTTAGGAGAAGAGACCCAGTACTTC.

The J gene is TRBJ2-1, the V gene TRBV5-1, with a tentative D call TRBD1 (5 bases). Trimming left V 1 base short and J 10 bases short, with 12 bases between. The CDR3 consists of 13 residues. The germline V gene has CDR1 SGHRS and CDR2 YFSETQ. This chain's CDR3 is CASSLPDSQEQFF. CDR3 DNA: TGCGCCAGCAGCTTGCCTGACAGCCAGGAGCAGTTCTTC.

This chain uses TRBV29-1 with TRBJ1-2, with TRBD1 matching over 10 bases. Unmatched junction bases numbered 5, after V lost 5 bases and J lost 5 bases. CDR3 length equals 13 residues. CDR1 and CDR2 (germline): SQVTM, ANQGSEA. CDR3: CSVRRDRGYGYTF. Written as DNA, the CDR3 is TGCAGCGTTCGACGGGACAGGGGATATGGCTACACCTTC.

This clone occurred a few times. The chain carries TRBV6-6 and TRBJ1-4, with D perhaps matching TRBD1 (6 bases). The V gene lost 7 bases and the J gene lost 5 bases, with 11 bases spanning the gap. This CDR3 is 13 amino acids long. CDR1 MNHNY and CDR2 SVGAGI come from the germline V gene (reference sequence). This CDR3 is CASNLGQNEKLFF. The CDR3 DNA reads TGTGCCAGCAACCTCGGACAGAATGAAAAACTGTTTTTT.

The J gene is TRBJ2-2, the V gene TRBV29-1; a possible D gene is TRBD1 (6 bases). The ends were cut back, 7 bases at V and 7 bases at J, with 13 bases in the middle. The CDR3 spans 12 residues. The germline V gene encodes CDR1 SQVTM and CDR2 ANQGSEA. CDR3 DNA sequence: TGCAGCGCATCGACGGGACACGGGGAGCTGTTTTTT. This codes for CSASTGHGELFF.

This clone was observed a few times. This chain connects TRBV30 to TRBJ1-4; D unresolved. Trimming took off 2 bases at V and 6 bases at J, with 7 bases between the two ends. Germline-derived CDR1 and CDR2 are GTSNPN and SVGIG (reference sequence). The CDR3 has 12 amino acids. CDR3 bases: TGTGCCTGGAGTTCTACAGATGAAAAACTGTTTTTT. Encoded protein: CAWSSTDEKLFF.

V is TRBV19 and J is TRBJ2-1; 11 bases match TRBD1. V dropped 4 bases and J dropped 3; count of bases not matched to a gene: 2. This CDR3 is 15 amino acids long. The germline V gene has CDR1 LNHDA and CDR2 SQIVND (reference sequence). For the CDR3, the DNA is TGTGCCAGTAGTACCGGGACAGGGGGCTACAATGAGCAGTTCTTC. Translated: CASSTGTGGYNEQFF.

The CDR3 here is CASSQDPTGNQPQHF. In nucleotides, the CDR3 is TGCGCCAGCAGCCAAGATCCGACAGGCAATCAGCCCCAGCATTTT. The chain carries TRBV4-3 and TRBJ1-5; D possibly corresponds to TRBD1 (5 bases). V was clipped by 0 bases and J by 2 bases, with 8 bases between them. CDR1 is LGHNA, CDR2 YSLEER, per germline. This CDR3 has 15 amino acids.

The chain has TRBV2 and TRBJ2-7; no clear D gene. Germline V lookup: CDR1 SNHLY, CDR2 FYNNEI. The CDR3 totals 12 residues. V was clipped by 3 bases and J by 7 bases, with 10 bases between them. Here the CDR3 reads CASSEAVLEQYF. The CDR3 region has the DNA TGTGCCAGCAGTGAGGCGGTGCTTGAGCAGTACTTC.

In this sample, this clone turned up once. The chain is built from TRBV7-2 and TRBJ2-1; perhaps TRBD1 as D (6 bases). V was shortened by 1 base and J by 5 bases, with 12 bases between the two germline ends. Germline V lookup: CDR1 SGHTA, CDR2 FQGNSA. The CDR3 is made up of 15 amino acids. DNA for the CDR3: TGTGCCAGCAGCTTAGACCAGGGGACCCACAATGAGCAGTTCTTC. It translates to CASSLDQGTHNEQFF.

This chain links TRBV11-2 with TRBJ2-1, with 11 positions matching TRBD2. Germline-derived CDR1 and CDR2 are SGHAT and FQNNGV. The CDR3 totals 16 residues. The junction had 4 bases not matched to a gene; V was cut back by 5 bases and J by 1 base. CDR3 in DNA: TGTGCCAGCAGCACCCCTAGCGGGAGGTCCTACAATGAGCAGTTCTTC. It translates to CASSTPSGRSYNEQFF.

In nucleotides, the CDR3 is TGTGCCAGCAGTCTCGAGGGACAGGGAAGGACTGAAGCTTTCTTT. This encodes CASSLEGQGRTEAFF. The J gene is TRBJ1-1, the V gene TRBV2; 9 bases line up with TRBD1. This CDR3 has 15 amino acids. With V trimmed by 5 bases and J by 5 bases, 9 bases remained unmatched. CDR1 SNHLY and CDR2 FYNNEI come from the germline V gene.

The DNA of the CDR3 is TGTGCCAGCAGCGGACAGGGCGGACTAGCCAAAAACATTCAGTACTTC. It encodes CASSGQGGLAKNIQYF. V usage is TRBV9 and J usage is TRBJ2-4, with TRBD1 identical over 7 bases. The CDR3 runs to 16 residues. The germline gives CDR1 SGDLS, CDR2 YYNGEE. V dropped 3 bases and J dropped 0; count of bases not matched to a gene: 6.

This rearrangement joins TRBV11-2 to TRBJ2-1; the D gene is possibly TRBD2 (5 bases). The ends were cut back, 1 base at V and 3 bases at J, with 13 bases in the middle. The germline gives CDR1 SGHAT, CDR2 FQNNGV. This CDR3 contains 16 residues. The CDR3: CASSLVSGYGYNEQFF. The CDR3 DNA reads TGTGCCAGCAGCTTAGTATCGGGGTATGGCTACAATGAGCAGTTCTTC. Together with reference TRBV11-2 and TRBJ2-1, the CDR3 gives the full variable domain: EAGVAQSPRYKIIEKRQSVAFWCNPISGHATLYWYQQILGQGPKLLIQFQNNGVVDDSQLPKDRFSAERLKGVDSTLKIQPAKLEDSAVYLCASSLVSGYGYNEQFFGPGTRLTVL.

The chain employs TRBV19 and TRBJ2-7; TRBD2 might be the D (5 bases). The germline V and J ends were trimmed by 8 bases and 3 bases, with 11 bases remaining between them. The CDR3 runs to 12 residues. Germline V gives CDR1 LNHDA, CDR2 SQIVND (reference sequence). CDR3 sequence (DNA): TGTGCCAGTCAAGACTATTTCTACGAGCAGTACTTC. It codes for CASQDYFYEQYF.

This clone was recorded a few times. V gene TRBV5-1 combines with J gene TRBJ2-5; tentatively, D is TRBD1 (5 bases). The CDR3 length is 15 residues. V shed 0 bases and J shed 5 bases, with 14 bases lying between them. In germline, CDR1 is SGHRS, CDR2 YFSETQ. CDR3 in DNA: TGCGCCAGCAGCTTGGCCAGTGGGGCCAGGGAGACCCAGTACTTC. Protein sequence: CASSLASGARETQYF. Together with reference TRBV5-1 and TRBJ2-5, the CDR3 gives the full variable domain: KAGVTQTPRYLIKTRGQQVTLSCSPISGHRSVSWYQQTPGQGLQFLFEYFSETQRNKGNFPGRFSGRQFSNSRSEMNVSTLELGDSALYLCASSLASGARETQYFGPGTRLLVL.

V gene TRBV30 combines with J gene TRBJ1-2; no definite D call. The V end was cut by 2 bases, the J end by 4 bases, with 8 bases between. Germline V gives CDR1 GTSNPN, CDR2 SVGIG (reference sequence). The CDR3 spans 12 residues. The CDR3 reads CAWSPGLYGYTF. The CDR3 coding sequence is TGTGCCTGGAGTCCCGGTCTCTATGGCTACACCTTC.

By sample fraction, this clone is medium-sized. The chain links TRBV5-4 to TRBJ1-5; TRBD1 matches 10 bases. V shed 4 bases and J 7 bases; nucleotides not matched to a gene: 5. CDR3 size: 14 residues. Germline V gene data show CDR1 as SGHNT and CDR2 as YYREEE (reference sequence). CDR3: CASSIDRGQQPQHF. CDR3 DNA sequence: TGTGCCAGCAGCATCGACAGGGGGCAACAGCCCCAGCATTTT.

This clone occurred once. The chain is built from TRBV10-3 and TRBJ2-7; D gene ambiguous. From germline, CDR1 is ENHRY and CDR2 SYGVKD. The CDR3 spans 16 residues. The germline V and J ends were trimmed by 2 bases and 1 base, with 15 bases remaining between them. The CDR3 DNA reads TGTGCCATCAGTGAGCCACCCCAGGTCGCATCCTACGAGCAGTACTTC. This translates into CAISEPPQVASYEQYF.

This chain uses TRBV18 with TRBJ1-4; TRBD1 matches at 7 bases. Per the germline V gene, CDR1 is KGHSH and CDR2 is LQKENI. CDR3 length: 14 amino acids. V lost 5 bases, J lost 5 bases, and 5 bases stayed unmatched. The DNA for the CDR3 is TGTGCCAGCTCAGAGACAGGGAGGAATGAAAAACTGTTTTTT. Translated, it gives CASSETGRNEKLFF.

The CDR3 sequence: CAWSVQAGTYEQYF. The DNA for the CDR3 is TGTGCCTGGAGTGTTCAGGCGGGGACCTACGAGCAGTACTTC. The chain couples TRBV30 to TRBJ2-7; D is perhaps TRBD2 (6 bases). Germline CDR1 reads GTSNPN; CDR2 reads SVGIG (reference sequence). CDR3 length equals 14 residues. With 0 bases removed from V and 2 bases from J, the gap between germline ends came to 11 bases.

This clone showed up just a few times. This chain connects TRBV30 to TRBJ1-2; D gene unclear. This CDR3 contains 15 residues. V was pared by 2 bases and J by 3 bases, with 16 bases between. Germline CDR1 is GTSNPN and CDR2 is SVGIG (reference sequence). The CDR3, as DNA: TGTGCCTGGAGTCCTCGAGGCCTTAACTACTATGGCTACACCTTC. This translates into CAWSPRGLNYYGYTF.

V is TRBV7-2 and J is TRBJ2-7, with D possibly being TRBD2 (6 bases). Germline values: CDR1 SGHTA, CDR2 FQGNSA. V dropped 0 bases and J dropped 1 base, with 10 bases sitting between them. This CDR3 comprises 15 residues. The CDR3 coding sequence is TGTGCCAGCAGCTTAGCTCCGGGAGAATCCTACGAGCAGTACTTC. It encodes CASSLAPGESYEQYF.

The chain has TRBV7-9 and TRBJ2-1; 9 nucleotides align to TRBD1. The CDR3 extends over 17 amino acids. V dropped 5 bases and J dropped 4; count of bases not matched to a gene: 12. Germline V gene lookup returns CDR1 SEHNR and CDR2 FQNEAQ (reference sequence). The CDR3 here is CASSPAETGGYYNEQFF. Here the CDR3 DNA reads TGTGCCAGCAGCCCAGCAGAGACAGGGGGGTATTACAATGAGCAGTTCTTC.

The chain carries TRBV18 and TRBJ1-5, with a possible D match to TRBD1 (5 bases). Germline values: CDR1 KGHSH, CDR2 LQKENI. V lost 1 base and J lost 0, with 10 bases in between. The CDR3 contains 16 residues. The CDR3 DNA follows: TGTGCCAGCTCACCACTGGACAAATATAGCAATCAGCCCCAGCATTTT. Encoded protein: CASSPLDKYSNQPQHF.

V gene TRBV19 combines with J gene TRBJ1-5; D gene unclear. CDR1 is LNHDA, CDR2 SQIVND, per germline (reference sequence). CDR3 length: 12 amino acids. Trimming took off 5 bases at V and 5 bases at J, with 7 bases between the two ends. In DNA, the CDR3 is TGTGCCAGTAGTCCTTCCCATCAGCCCCAGCATTTT. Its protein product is CASSPSHQPQHF.

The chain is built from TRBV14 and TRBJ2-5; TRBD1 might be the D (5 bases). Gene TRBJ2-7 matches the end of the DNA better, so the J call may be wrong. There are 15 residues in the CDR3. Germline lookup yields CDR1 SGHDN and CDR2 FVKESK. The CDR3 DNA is TGTGCCAGCAGCCAAGATACCAGTAGGGGCTACGAGCAGTACTTC. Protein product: CASSQDTSRGYEQYF.

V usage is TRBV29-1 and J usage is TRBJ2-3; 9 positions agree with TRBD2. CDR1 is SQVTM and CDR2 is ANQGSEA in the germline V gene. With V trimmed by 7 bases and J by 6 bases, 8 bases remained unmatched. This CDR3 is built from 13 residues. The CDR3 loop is CSGGGGREDTQYF. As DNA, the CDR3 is TGCAGCGGGGGTGGCGGGAGGGAGGATACGCAGTATTTT.

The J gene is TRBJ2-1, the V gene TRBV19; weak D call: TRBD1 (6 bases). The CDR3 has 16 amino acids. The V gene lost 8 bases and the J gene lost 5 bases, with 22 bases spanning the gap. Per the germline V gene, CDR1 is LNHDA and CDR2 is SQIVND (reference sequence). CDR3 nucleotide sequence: TGTGCCAGTGGGGTTGGACAGCGGATATTCAACAATGAGCAGTTCTTC. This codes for CASGVGQRIFNNEQFF.

The DNA for the CDR3 is TGTGCCAGCAGCTTAATCCGGGAGGGCCTGGACACCGGGGAGCTGTTTTTT. It translates to CASSLIREGLDTGELFF. The chain combines TRBV5-4 with TRBJ2-2; 8 bases are a match to TRBD2. CDR1 is SGHNT and CDR2 is YYREEE in the germline V gene (reference sequence). Losses at the gene ends were 2 bases for V and 3 bases for J; bases not matched to a gene: 9. The CDR3 runs to 17 residues. The entire variable domain, with the rest obtained from reference TRBV5-4 and TRBJ2-2, is as follows: ETGVTQSPTHLIKTRGQQVTLRCSSQSGHNTVSWYQQALGQGPQFIFQYYREEENGRGNFPPRFSGLQFPNYSSELNVNALELDDSALYLCASSLIREGLDTGELFFGEGSRLTVL.

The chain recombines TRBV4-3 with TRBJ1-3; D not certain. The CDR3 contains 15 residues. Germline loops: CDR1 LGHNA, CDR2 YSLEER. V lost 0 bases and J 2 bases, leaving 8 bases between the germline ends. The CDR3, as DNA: TGCGCCAGCAGCCAAGATTTGCGAACTGGAAACACCATATATTTT. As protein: CASSQDLRTGNTIYF.

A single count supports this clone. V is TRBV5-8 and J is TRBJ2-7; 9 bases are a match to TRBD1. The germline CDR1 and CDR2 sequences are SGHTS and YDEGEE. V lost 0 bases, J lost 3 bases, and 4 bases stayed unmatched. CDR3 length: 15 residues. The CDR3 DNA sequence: TGTGCCAGCAGCTTGGGGGGACAGGGAGGCTACGAGCAGTACTTC. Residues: CASSLGGQGGYEQYF.